This T cell receptor (beta chain) emerged from a study of CD8+ T cells in alopecia areata. The study, taken as a whole, reports: Tofacitinib significantly lowered scalp clonality and expanded CD8+ clones among the top 100. TCR sharing was clearer in mice than between patients, perhaps partly owing to patient HLA diversity. Numerous clones, expanded in lesions, remained in scalp and blood during tofacitinib. Compared with normal scalp, lesional scalp had higher clonality and more expanded CD8+ clones.

Comments on this clone: Its antigen is as yet unknown.

Sequencing relied on a cDNA template that was reverse transcribed from extracted RNA. The table came from immunoSEQ multiplex PCR; TCRdb's copy has only in-frame clones and leaves some out. The sample comprises a few hundred thousand clones, approximately 45% of which are singletons, and around 2.8% rests with the top ten. Treatment given: oral pan-JAK inhibitor, 5-10 mg twice daily. The CDR3 is 12 residues long. Trimming took 1 base from V and 9 from J, leaving 7 bases between them. The V gene's germline CDR1 is ENHRY and CDR2 SYGVKD. J is TRBJ2-1 and V is TRBV10-3, with D uncertain. This TCR was recovered from a human donor with alopecia areata. Sequences were derived from CD4+ T cells sorted from blood, sampled at roughly week 36, from a patient treated with tofacitinib. The CDR3 region has the DNA TGTGCCATCAGTGAGTGGGCAGTTGAGCAGTTCTTC. This gives the protein CAISEWAVEQFF.